This is a list of T cell receptor beta chains from one sample in a study of T cell responses to AZD1222 COVID-19 vaccine. The repertoire was sequenced with immunoSEQ multiplex PCR; TCRdb's copy has only in-frame clones and lacks some. The repertoire includes 40,000 to 45,000 clones, about 83% of them detected once, and approximately 52% sits in the top ten. Here the sequenced sample was peripheral blood, taken on day 0 of AZD1222 vaccination. The receptors originated from an adult in good health. The CDR3 runs from the conserved cysteine through the conserved F or W. A D gene is named only where the DNA matches it firmly. The size field is filled for only some rows; it gives once, few, many or a size class.

v_gene: TRBV10-3; abundance: NA; j_gene: TRBJ1-6; d_gene: TRBD1; CDR3aa: CAISQAPGTGYNSPLHF; CDR3nt: TGTGCCATCAGCCAAGCCCCCGGGACAGGGTATAATTCACCCCTCCACTTT
v_gene: TRBV28; abundance: NA; j_gene: TRBJ1-6; d_gene: NA; CDR3aa: CASTSVGRGSYNSPLHF; CDR3nt: TGTGCCAGCACGTCCGTCGGCCGAGGCTCCTATAATTCACCCCTCCACTTT
v_gene: TRBV3-1/TRBV3-2; abundance: NA; j_gene: TRBJ1-3; d_gene: NA; CDR3aa: CASSLGAHSGNTIYF; CDR3nt: TGTGCCAGCAGCCTCGGGGCCCACTCTGGAAACACCATATATTTT
v_gene: TRBV28; abundance: few; j_gene: TRBJ2-7; d_gene: NA; CDR3aa: CASSSGTPNEQYF; CDR3nt: TGTGCCAGCAGTTCTGGGACCCCAAACGAGCAGTACTTC
v_gene: TRBV18; abundance: NA; j_gene: TRBJ2-5; d_gene: NA; CDR3aa: CASSPPASFGETQYF; CDR3nt: TGTGCCAGCTCACCACCGGCTAGCTTCGGAGAGACCCAGTACTTC
v_gene: TRBV7-2; abundance: NA; j_gene: TRBJ1-5; d_gene: NA; CDR3aa: CASSLVAGTGQPQHF; CDR3nt: TGTGCCAGCAGCTTAGTCGCGGGTACGGGCCAGCCCCAGCATTTT
v_gene: TRBV28; abundance: NA; j_gene: TRBJ1-2; d_gene: TRBD1; CDR3aa: CASSLRTGWNYGYTF; CDR3nt: TGTGCCAGCAGTCTGAGGACAGGGTGGAACTATGGCTACACCTTC
v_gene: TRBV28; abundance: NA; j_gene: TRBJ2-7; d_gene: NA; CDR3aa: CASSLTLRTYSYEQYF; CDR3nt: TGTGCCAGCAGTTTAACCCTTCGAACTTATTCCTACGAGCAGTACTTC
v_gene: TRBV28; abundance: NA; j_gene: TRBJ2-1; d_gene: NA; CDR3aa: CASSFGGTSSYNEQFF; CDR3nt: TGTGCCAGCAGTTTCGGTGGGACCTCATCATACAATGAGCAGTTCTTC
v_gene: TRBV15; abundance: NA; j_gene: TRBJ2-2; d_gene: NA; CDR3aa: CATSREAALGELFF; CDR3nt: TGTGCCACCAGCAGAGAGGCGGCTCTCGGGGAGCTGTTTTTT
v_gene: TRBV6-6; abundance: few; j_gene: TRBJ1-1; d_gene: NA; CDR3aa: CASSDRTVNTEAFF; CDR3nt: TGTGCCAGCAGCGACAGGACAGTGAACACTGAAGCTTTCTTT
v_gene: TRBV6-5; abundance: NA; j_gene: TRBJ1-4; d_gene: NA; CDR3aa: CATAQGGRFVKLFF; CDR3nt: TGTGCCACTGCCCAGGGAGGGCGTTTTGTAAAACTGTTTTTT
v_gene: TRBV5-4; abundance: NA; j_gene: TRBJ2-7; d_gene: TRBD2; CDR3aa: CASSFSGGYYEQYF; CDR3nt: TGTGCCAGCAGCTTTAGCGGGGGATACTACGAGCAGTACTTC
v_gene: TRBV9; abundance: NA; j_gene: TRBJ2-7; d_gene: TRBD1; CDR3aa: CASSVGDRAPERYF; CDR3nt: TGTGCCAGCAGCGTAGGAGACAGGGCCCCCGAACGGTACTTC
v_gene: TRBV5-6; abundance: once; j_gene: TRBJ2-7; d_gene: NA; CDR3aa: CASSPQTGTASYEQYF; CDR3nt: TGTGCCAGCAGCCCGCAAACCGGGACTGCCTCCTACGAGCAGTACTTC
v_gene: TRBV7-6; abundance: few; j_gene: TRBJ2-3; d_gene: NA; CDR3aa: CASSPRGGGRTDTQYF; CDR3nt: TGTGCCAGCAGCCCCCGGGGCGGGGGCCGCACAGATACGCAGTATTTT
v_gene: TRBV9; abundance: few; j_gene: TRBJ2-1; d_gene: TRBD2; CDR3aa: CASSVPTSGGIYEQFF; CDR3nt: TGTGCCAGCAGCGTTCCGACTAGCGGGGGGATCTATGAGCAGTTCTTC
v_gene: TRBV28; abundance: NA; j_gene: TRBJ2-3; d_gene: TRBD2; CDR3aa: CASRKQAGGTQYF; CDR3nt: TGTGCCAGCAGAAAACAGGCGGGGGGTACGCAGTATTTT
v_gene: TRBV12-5; abundance: NA; j_gene: TRBJ2-7; d_gene: NA; CDR3aa: CASGLVVGGAYEQYF; CDR3nt: TGTGCTAGTGGTTTGGTAGTAGGGGGGGCCTACGAGCAGTACTTC
v_gene: TRBV11-2; abundance: NA; j_gene: TRBJ2-1; d_gene: TRBD1; CDR3aa: CASSRGTGFGEQFF; CDR3nt: TGTGCCAGCAGCCGAGGGACAGGGTTTGGTGAGCAGTTCTTC
v_gene: TRBV29-1; abundance: NA; j_gene: TRBJ2-2; d_gene: TRBD1; CDR3aa: CSAGTGSHTGELFF; CDR3nt: TGCAGCGCCGGGACAGGGTCCCACACCGGGGAGCTGTTTTTT
v_gene: TRBV30; abundance: NA; j_gene: TRBJ1-5; d_gene: NA; CDR3aa: CAWSIAGGSNQPQHF; CDR3nt: TGTGCCTGGAGTATAGCGGGTGGTAGCAATCAGCCCCAGCATTTT